The present entry profiles one T cell receptor beta chain with its context. This sample was included in a study of CXCR3-negative and CXCR3-positive naive CD8 T cells. TRB cDNA was prepared as libraries by UMI-labeled 5' RACE. No DNA is given; TCRdb re-called the 5' RACE reads and lists each CDR3 protein once. The sample has 40,000 to 45,000 distinct CDR3 sequences, and its top ten clones hold around 1.9%. The CDR3 consists of 15 residues. Sequencing was carried out using naive CXCR3- CD8+ T cells from blood. Subset noted: CD45RO-CCR7+CD27+CD95- naive CD8+ T cells lacking CXCR3 (TNR3-). J is TRBJ2-7 and V is TRBV12-3 or TRBV12-4. This receptor was identified in a human donor in good health. Some clones in this sample may be carry-over from other donors' samples. The CDR3: CASSYGRNRAYEQYF.